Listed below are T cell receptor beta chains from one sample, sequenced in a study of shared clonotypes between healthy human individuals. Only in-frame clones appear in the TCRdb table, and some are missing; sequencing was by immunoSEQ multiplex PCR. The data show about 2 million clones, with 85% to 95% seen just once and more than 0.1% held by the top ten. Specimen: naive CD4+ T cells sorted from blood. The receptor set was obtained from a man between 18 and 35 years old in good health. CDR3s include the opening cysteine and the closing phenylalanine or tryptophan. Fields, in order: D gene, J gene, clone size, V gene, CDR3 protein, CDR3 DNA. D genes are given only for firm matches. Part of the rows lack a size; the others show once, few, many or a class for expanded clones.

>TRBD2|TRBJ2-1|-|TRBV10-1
CASSKIAGGNNEQFF
TGCGCCAGCAGTAAAATAGCGGGGGGTAACAATGAGCAGTTCTTC
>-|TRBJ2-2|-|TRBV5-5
CASSRHAQSAGELFF
TGTGCCAGCAGCCGACACGCACAGTCCGCCGGGGAGCTGTTTTTT
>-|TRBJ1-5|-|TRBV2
CASSEGVSNQPQHF
TGTGCCAGCAGTGAAGGGGTAAGCAATCAGCCCCAGCATTTT
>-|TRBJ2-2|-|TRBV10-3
CAISEGPSGELFF
TGTGCCATCAGCGAGGGGCCTAGCGGGGAGCTGTTTTTT
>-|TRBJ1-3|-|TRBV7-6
CASSVDNGGNTIYF
TGTGCCAGCAGCGTAGACAACGGCGGAAACACCATATATTTT
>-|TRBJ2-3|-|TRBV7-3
CASSLEAGNTDTQYF
TGTGCCAGCAGCTTGGAGGCGGGTAACACAGATACGCAGTATTTT
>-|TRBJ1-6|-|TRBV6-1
CASSEADNSPLHF
TGTGCCAGCAGTGAAGCGGACAATTCACCCCTCCACTTT
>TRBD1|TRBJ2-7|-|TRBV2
CASNTGGQGVLEQYF
TGTGCCAGTAACACAGGGGGACAGGGGGTCCTCGAGCAGTACTTC
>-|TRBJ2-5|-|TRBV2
CASSMDLGETQYF
TGTGCCAGCAGTATGGACCTAGGGGAGACCCAGTACTTC
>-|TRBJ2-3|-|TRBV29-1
CSVGGAADTQYF
TGCAGCGTTGGAGGGGCCGCAGATACGCAGTATTTT
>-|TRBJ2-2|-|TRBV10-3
CAISPDRGGELFF
TGTGCCATCAGTCCGGATAGGGGCGGGGAGCTGTTTTTT
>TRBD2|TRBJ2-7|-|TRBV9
CASSALAGNSYEQYF
TGTGCCAGCAGCGCCCTAGCGGGGAACTCCTACGAGCAGTACTTC
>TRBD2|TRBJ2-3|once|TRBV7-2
CASSLHGGSVSDTQYF
TGTGCCAGCAGCTTACATGGCGGGAGTGTCTCAGATACGCAGTATTTT
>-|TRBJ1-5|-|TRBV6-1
CASNPGDQPQHF
TGTGCCAGCAACCCAGGGGATCAGCCCCAGCATTTT
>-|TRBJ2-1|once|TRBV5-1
CASSLEAGAQFF
TGCGCCAGCAGCTTGGAGGCAGGGGCGCAGTTCTTC
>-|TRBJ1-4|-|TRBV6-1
CASSELRPTNEKLFF
TGTGCCAGCAGTGAGCTCCGTCCTACTAATGAAAAACTGTTTTTT
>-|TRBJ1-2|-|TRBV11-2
CASSFRTLGGYTF
TGTGCCAGCAGCTTCCGGACACTCGGGGGCTACACCTTC
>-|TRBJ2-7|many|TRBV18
CASSQSPSSYEQYF
TGTGCCAGCTCACAGTCACCCTCTTCCTACGAGCAGTACTTC
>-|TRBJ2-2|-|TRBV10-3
CAITGQNTGELFF
TGTGCCATCACAGGACAGAACACCGGGGAGCTGTTTTTT
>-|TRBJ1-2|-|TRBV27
CASSLRAGFYGYTF
TGTGCCAGCAGTTTGCGGGCAGGGTTCTATGGCTACACCTTC
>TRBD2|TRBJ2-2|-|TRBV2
CASSTSGFNYGELFF
TGTGCCAGCAGTACTAGCGGGTTTAATTACGGGGAGCTGTTTTTT
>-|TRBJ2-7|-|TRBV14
CASSQGRLYEQYF
TGTGCCAGCAGCCAAGGTCGACTCTACGAGCAGTACTTC
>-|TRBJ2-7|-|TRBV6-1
CASSEVGRSYEQYF
TGTGCCAGCAGTGAAGTTGGCAGAAGCTACGAGCAGTACTTC
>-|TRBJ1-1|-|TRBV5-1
CASSPGGRRTEAFF
TGCGCCAGCAGCCCAGGAGGGAGGAGGACTGAAGCTTTCTTT
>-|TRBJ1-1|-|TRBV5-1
CASSLGHLSFNTEAFF
TGCGCCAGCAGCTTGGGACATTTATCTTTTAACACTGAAGCTTTCTTT
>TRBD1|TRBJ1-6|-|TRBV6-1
CASSEVGGQGNSPLHF
TGTGCCAGCAGTGAAGTTGGGGGACAGGGTAATTCACCCCTCCACTTT
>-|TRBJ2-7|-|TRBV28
CASRLGDYEQYF
TGTGCCAGCAGACTGGGGGACTACGAGCAGTACTTC
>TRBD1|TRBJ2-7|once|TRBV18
CASSQTTGQGNEQYF
TGTGCCAGCTCACAGACAACGGGACAGGGGAACGAGCAGTACTTC
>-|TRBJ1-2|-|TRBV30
CAWSGQGSNYGYTF
TGTGCCTGGAGTGGGCAGGGATCTAACTATGGCTACACCTTC
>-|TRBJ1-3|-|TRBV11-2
CASSTGTVAGNTIYF
TGTGCCAGCAGCACCGGGACGGTGGCTGGAAACACCATATATTTT
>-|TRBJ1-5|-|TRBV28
CASRGEDLPDQPQHF
TGTGCCAGCAGAGGCGAGGACCTCCCCGATCAGCCCCAGCATTTT
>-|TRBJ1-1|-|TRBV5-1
CASSLTGIIPEAFF
TGCGCCAGCAGCTTGACAGGGATCATCCCTGAAGCTTTCTTT
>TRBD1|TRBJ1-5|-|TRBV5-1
CASSPGQGLQPQHF
TGCGCCAGCAGCCCCGGACAGGGGCTTCAGCCCCAGCATTTT
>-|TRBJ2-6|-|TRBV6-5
CASSRQSGANVLTF
TGTGCCAGCAGCCGACAGTCTGGGGCCAACGTCCTGACTTTC
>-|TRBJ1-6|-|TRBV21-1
CASSNLRKPGARNYNSPLHF
TGTGCCAGCAGCAACCTCCGGAAGCCAGGCGCAAGGAATTATAATTCACCCCTCCACTTT
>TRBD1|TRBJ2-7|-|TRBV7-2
CASSLQTGSSYEQYF
TGTGCCAGCAGCTTGCAGACAGGGTCCTCCTACGAGCAGTACTTC
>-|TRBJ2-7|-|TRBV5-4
CASSPGDGYEQYF
TGTGCCAGCAGCCCCGGGGACGGCTACGAGCAGTACTTC
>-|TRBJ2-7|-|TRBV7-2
CASSLTYEQYF
TGTGCCAGCAGCCTGACCTACGAGCAGTACTTC
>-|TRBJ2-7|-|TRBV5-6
CASSLAPTTRKYSYEQYF
TGTGCCAGCAGCTTGGCCCCTACCACAAGAAAATATTCCTACGAGCAGTACTTC
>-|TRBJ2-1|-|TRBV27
CASSFAYVYNEQFF
TGTGCCAGCAGTTTCGCGTACGTCTACAATGAGCAGTTCTTC
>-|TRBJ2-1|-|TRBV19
CASSIDFMTNEQFF
TGTGCCAGTAGTATAGATTTTATGACCAATGAGCAGTTCTTC
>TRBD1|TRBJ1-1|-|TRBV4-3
CASSKDRGWDTEAFF
TGCGCCAGCAGCAAAGACAGGGGTTGGGACACTGAAGCTTTCTTT
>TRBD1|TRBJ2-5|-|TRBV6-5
CASSSTGFQETQYF
TGTGCCAGCAGTTCGACAGGGTTCCAAGAGACCCAGTACTTC
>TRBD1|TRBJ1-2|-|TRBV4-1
CASRPQGQGYGYTF
TGCGCCAGCAGGCCTCAAGGACAGGGCTATGGCTACACCTTC
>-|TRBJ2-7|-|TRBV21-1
CASSKEGDFPYEQYF
TGTGCCAGCAGCAAAGAGGGCGACTTTCCCTACGAGCAGTACTTC
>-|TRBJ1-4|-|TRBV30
CAWREFLNEKLFF
TGTGCCTGGAGAGAGTTCCTTAATGAAAAACTGTTTTTT
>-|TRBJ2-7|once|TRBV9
CASSVDGGSAYEQYF
TGTGCCAGCAGCGTAGACGGGGGCTCGGCCTACGAGCAGTACTTC